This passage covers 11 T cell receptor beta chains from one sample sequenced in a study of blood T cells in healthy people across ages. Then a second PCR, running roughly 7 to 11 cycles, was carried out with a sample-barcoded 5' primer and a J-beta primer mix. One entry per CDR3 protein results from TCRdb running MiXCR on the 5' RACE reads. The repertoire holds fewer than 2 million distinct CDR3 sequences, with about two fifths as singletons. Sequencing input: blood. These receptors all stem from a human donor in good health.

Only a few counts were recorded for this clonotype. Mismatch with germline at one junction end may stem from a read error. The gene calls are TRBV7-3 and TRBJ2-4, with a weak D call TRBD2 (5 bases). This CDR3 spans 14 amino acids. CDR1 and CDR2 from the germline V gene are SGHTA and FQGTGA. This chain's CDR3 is CASSLTPLGSEQYF. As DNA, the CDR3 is TGTGCCAGCAGCCTAACCCCTCTAGGGAGTGAACAGTACTTC.

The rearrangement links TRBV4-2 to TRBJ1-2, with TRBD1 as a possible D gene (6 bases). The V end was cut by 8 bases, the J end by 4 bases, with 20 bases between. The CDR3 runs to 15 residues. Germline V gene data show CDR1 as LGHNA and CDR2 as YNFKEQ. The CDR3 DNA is TGTGCCAGCGGATACACAGGGAAGGGGGTCTATGGCTACACCTTC. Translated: CASGYTGKGVYGYTF.

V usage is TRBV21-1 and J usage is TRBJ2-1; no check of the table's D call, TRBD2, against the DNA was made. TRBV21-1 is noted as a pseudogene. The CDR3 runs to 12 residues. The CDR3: CARGLSGKEQFF. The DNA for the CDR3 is TGTGCCAGGGGGTTGAGCGGGAAAGAGCAGTTCTTC.

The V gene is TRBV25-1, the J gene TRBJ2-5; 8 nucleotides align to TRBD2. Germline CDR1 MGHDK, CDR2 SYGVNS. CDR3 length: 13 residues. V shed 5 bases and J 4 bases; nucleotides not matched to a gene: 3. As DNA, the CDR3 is TGTGCCAGCAGTCGGGAGGGGCGAGAGACCCAGTACTTC. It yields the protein CASSREGRETQYF.

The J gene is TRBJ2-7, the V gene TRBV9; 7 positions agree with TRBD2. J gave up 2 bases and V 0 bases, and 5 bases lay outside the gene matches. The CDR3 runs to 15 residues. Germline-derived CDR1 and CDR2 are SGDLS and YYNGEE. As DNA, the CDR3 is TGTGCCAGCAGCGTAGGGGGAGGGAACGCCTACGAGCAGTACTTC. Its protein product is CASSVGGGNAYEQYF.

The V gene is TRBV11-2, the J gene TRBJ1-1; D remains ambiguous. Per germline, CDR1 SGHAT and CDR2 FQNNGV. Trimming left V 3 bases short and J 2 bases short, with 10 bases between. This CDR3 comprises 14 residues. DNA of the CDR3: TGTGCCAGCAGCTTCTTCGGGGTTAACACTGAAGCTTTCTTT. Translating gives CASSFFGVNTEAFF.

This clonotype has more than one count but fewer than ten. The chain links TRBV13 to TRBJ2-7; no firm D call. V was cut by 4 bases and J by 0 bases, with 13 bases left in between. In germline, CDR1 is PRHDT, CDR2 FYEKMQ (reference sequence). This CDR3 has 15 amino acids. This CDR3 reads CASSYGPNLSYEQYF. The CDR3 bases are TGTGCCAGCAGCTATGGGCCAAACCTCTCCTACGAGCAGTACTTC.

In DNA, the CDR3 is TGTGCCAGCAGCGAGGGACCGCGGTTAGAGCAGTACTTC. Translated: CASSEGPRLEQYF. The chain employs TRBV7-2 and TRBJ2-7, with D perhaps assigned TRBD1 or TRBD2 (5 bases each). The CDR3 is 13 amino acids. V lost 5 bases and J 7 bases, leaving 15 bases between the germline ends. Looked up from germline, CDR1 is SGHTA and CDR2 is FQGNSA. Filled out from reference TRBV7-2 and TRBJ2-7, the complete variable domain reads GAGVSQSPSNKVTEKGKDVELRCDPISGHTALYWYRQSLGQGLEFLIYFQGNSAPDKSGLPSDRFSAERTGGSVSTLTIQRTQQEDSAVYLCASSEGPRLEQYFGPGTRLTVT.

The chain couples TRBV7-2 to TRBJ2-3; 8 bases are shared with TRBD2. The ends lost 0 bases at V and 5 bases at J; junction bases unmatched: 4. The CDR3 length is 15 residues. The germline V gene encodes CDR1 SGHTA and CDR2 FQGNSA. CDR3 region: CASSLAPTSVDTQYF. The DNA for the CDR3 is TGTGCCAGCAGCTTAGCTCCGACTAGCGTAGATACGCAGTATTTT.

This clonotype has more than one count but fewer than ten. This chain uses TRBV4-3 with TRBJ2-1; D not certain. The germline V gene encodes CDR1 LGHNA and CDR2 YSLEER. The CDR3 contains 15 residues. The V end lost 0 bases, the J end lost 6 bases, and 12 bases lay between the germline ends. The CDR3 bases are TGCGCCAGCAGCCAAGATGTTCAGGCGTTCAATGAGCAGTTCTTC. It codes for CASSQDVQAFNEQFF.

Written as DNA, the CDR3 is TGTGCCAGCACTCAACAAGGTGGGACAGTGAACACTGAAGCTTTCTTT. The encoded protein is CASTQQGGTVNTEAFF. The chain employs TRBV7-6 and TRBJ1-1; the match to TRBD1 covers 7 bases. J lost 0 bases, V lost 7 bases, and 11 bases had no gene match. CDR1 and CDR2 (germline): SGHVS, FNYEAQ. The CDR3 runs 16 residues.